The next 14 T cell receptor beta chains were all read from a single sample in a study of blood T cell repertoires in COVID-19. Libraries were prepared by immunoSEQ multiplex PCR; TCRdb keeps only in-frame clonotypes and omits some of them. This table holds roughly 88,000 clones, 80% found once. The specimen was peripheral blood. All receptors derive from a woman aged 80 or older with active or convalescent COVID-19.

The chain employs TRBV7-9 and TRBJ1-3; D gene ambiguous. This CDR3 comprises 15 residues. Germline V gene lookup returns CDR1 SEHNR and CDR2 FQNEAQ (reference sequence). V was clipped by 1 base and J by 3 bases, with 10 bases between them. The CDR3 protein is CASSLEGGFGNTIYF. The CDR3 nucleotides read TGTGCCAGCAGCTTAGAGGGCGGGTTTGGAAACACCATATATTTT.

This clone was picked up a small number of times. The chain recombines TRBV5-1 with TRBJ2-7; the D gene is possibly TRBD2 (6 bases). CDR1 and CDR2 from the germline V gene are SGHRS and YFSETQ. V lost 5 bases and J lost 5, with 17 bases in between. This CDR3 comprises 14 residues. The CDR3 nucleotides are TGCGCCAGCAGTTCCGGGACTCCTCATAACGAGCAGTACTTC. It translates to CASSSGTPHNEQYF.

The rearrangement uses TRBV7-3 and TRBJ2-3; the D gene is possibly TRBD2 (6 bases). Germline CDR1 SGHTA, CDR2 FQGTGA. The CDR3 extends over 14 amino acids. The V end lost 5 bases, the J end lost 2 bases, and 11 bases lay between the germline ends. This CDR3 is CASSAGRYTDTQYF. Here the CDR3 DNA reads TGTGCCAGCAGCGCGGGACGGTACACAGATACGCAGTATTTT.

V gene TRBV6-1 combines with J gene TRBJ1-2; D ambiguous. Germline-derived CDR1 and CDR2 are MNHNS and SASEGT. CDR3 length: 17 amino acids. The V and J ends lost 3 bases and 2 bases respectively, with 19 bases between them. The CDR3 sequence is CASSDAGLGFQNYGYTF. The DNA for the CDR3 is TGTGCCAGCAGTGACGCGGGTTTGGGGTTTCAGAACTATGGCTACACCTTC.

V usage is TRBV29-1 and J usage is TRBJ1-1; unclear D gene. The V and J ends lost 5 bases and 3 bases respectively, with 7 bases between them. The CDR3 is 11 amino acids. Per the germline V gene, CDR1 is SQVTM and CDR2 is ANQGSEA. The CDR3 DNA follows: TGCAGCGTTCGCGGGTACACTGAAGCTTTCTTT. This codes for CSVRGYTEAFF. Full variable domain (outside the CDR3, taken from reference TRBV29-1 and TRBJ1-1): SAVISQKPSRDICQRGTSLTIQCQVDSQVTMMFWYRQQPGQSLTLIATANQGSEATYESGFVIDKFPISRPNLTFSTLTVSNMSPEDSSIYLCSVRGYTEAFFGQGTRLTVV.

The chain links TRBV12-3 or TRBV12-4 to TRBJ2-5, with D unresolved. The germline V and J ends were trimmed by 6 bases and 1 base, with 6 bases remaining between them. CDR3 length: 12 amino acids. In nucleotides, the CDR3 is TGTGCCAGCAGGTCAATCCAAGAGACCCAGTACTTC. Its protein is CASRSIQETQYF.

This clone was detected a few times. The chain is built from TRBV18 and TRBJ2-2, with 8 bases lining up with TRBD1. The CDR3 is 14 residues long. Germline lookup yields CDR1 KGHSH and CDR2 LQKENI. V was clipped by 6 bases and J by 4 bases; unmatched bases: 4. The CDR3 DNA is TGTGCCAGCTCTGGGGACAGGATCACCGGGGAGCTGTTTTTT. Protein product: CASSGDRITGELFF. Combining the CDR3 with reference TRBV18 and TRBJ2-2 gives the whole variable domain NAGVMQNPRHLVRRRGQEARLRCSPMKGHSHVYWYRQLPEEGLKFMVYLQKENIIDESGMPKERFSAEFPKEGPSILRIQQVVRGDSAAYFCASSGDRITGELFFGEGSRLTVL.

This clone showed up just a few times. This chain connects TRBV6-6 to TRBJ1-6; possibly TRBD1 for D (6 bases). Germline-derived CDR1 and CDR2 are MNHNY and SVGAGI (reference sequence). Trimming stripped 5 bases from V and 7 bases from J, with 15 bases between. CDR3 length equals 15 residues. CDR3 sequence: CASSRSGTPNSPLHF. The CDR3 bases are TGTGCCAGCAGTCGTTCCGGGACACCCAATTCACCCCTCCACTTT.

CDR3 amino acids: CASNSDRRTNSPLHF. The DNA for the CDR3 is TGTGCCAGCAACTCTGATCGGAGGACTAATTCACCCCTCCACTTT. The rearrangement uses TRBV28 and TRBJ1-6; D gene uncertain. The germline V and J ends were trimmed by 7 bases and 6 bases, with 16 bases remaining between them. Germline assignment: CDR1 MDHEN and CDR2 SYDVKM. CDR3 length: 15 amino acids.

V is TRBV6-2 or TRBV6-3 and J is TRBJ2-7, with D unresolved. The CDR3 runs to 13 residues. V was cut by 1 base and J by 3 bases, with 7 bases left in between. Germline V gives CDR1 MNHEY, CDR2 SVGEGT. Here the CDR3 reads CASSYWAVYEQYF. As DNA, the CDR3 is TGTGCCAGCAGTTACTGGGCAGTCTACGAGCAGTACTTC.

The chain joins TRBV7-9 to TRBJ1-2; D remains ambiguous. The CDR3 has 10 amino acids. V lost 4 bases and J 8 bases, leaving 5 bases between the germline ends. The germline V gene encodes CDR1 SEHNR and CDR2 FQNEAQ (reference sequence). The CDR3 is CASSSLGYTF. The CDR3 DNA reads as TGTGCCAGCAGCTCGTTGGGCTACACCTTC. Supplemented by reference TRBV7-9 and TRBJ1-2, the full variable domain reads DTGVSQNPRHKITKRGQNVTFRCDPISEHNRLYWYRQTLGQGPEFLTYFQNEAQLEKSRLLSDRFSAERPKGSFSTLEIQRTEQGDSAMYLCASSSLGYTFGSGTRLTVV.

In DNA form, the CDR3 reads TGTGCCAGCAGTAAGACAGGGGGTGGCTACAATGAGCAGTTCTTC. Amino acids: CASSKTGGGYNEQFF. The rearrangement joins TRBV28 to TRBJ2-1, with 9 bases lining up with TRBD1. The germline V gene has CDR1 MDHEN and CDR2 SYDVKM. Losses at the gene ends were 5 bases for V and 3 bases for J; bases not matched to a gene: 5. The CDR3 is 15 amino acids.

The chain links TRBV28 to TRBJ2-5; 9 nucleotides agree with TRBD1. The CDR3 sequence is 15 residues long. Losses at the gene ends were 4 bases for V and 5 bases for J; bases not matched to a gene: 8. Germline CDR1 reads MDHEN; CDR2 reads SYDVKM. CDR3 sequence (DNA): TGTGCCAGCAGTTCACAGGGGGCAGGATTGGAGACCCAGTACTTC. Translating it yields CASSSQGAGLETQYF.

The chain carries TRBV7-8 and TRBJ2-7; TRBD1 matches 7 bases. The V and J ends lost 5 bases and 3 bases, in that order; junction bases with no gene match: 7. This CDR3 is 14 amino acids long. Germline V gene sequence: CDR1 SGHVS, CDR2 FQNEAQ. As DNA, the CDR3 is TGTGCCAGCAGCCTGGGACAGTCAAGCTACGAGCAGTACTTC. Translated: CASSLGQSSYEQYF. The variable domain in full, completed from reference TRBV7-8 and TRBJ2-7, reads GAGVSQSPRYKVAKRGQDVALRCDPISGHVSLFWYQQALGQGPEFLTYFQNEAQLDKSGLPSDRFFAERPEGSVSTLKIQRTQQEDSAVYLCASSLGQSSYEQYFGPGTRLTVT.